Each of the 21 T cell receptor beta chains below was sequenced from the same sample in a study of radiotherapy plus CTLA-4 blockade in lung cancer. Repertoires were generated with immunoSEQ multiplex PCR, while TCRdb's copy carries only in-frame clones and drops some. The table shows over 75,000 clones, with roughly 80% occurring only once. The sequenced sample was peripheral blood, obtained from a patient treated with radiotherapy plus ipilimumab. The receptors originated from a human donor with non-small cell lung cancer who had stable disease on radiotherapy plus ipilimumab.

This clone was observed once. CDR3 sequence: CASSSGQVDQPQHF. CDR3 bases: TGTGCCAGCAGTTCCGGACAGGTGGATCAGCCCCAGCATTTT. This sequence joins TRBV28 and TRBJ1-5; the match to TRBD1 covers 7 bases. J gave up 5 bases and V 4 bases, and 5 bases lay outside the gene matches. Germline V gene data show CDR1 as MDHEN and CDR2 as SYDVKM. This CDR3 spans 14 amino acids. Full variable domain (rest looked up from reference TRBV28 and TRBJ1-5): DVKVTQSSRYLVKRTGEKVFLECVQDMDHENMFWYRQDPGLGLRLIYFSYDVKMKEKGDIPEGYSVSREKKERFSLILESASTNQTSMYLCASSSGQVDQPQHFGDGTRLSIL.

The chain carries TRBV7-2 and TRBJ2-1, with 7 bases fitting TRBD2. Germline V gene data show CDR1 as SGHTA and CDR2 as FQGNSA. The ends lost 5 bases at V and 3 bases at J; junction bases unmatched: 10. The CDR3 spans 16 residues. CDR3: CASSLGRQENYNEQFF. The CDR3 nucleotides are TGTGCCAGCAGCCTCGGGAGGCAGGAAAACTACAATGAGCAGTTCTTC. The full variable domain, with the rest looked up from reference TRBV7-2 and TRBJ2-1, is GAGVSQSPSNKVTEKGKDVELRCDPISGHTALYWYRQSLGQGLEFLIYFQGNSAPDKSGLPSDRFSAERTGGSVSTLTIQRTQQEDSAVYLCASSLGRQENYNEQFFGPGTRLTVL.

V gene TRBV2 combines with J gene TRBJ2-2; D might be TRBD1 (5 bases). The CDR3 length is 16 residues. V gave up 2 bases and J gave up 6 bases, with 16 bases separating them. Germline V CDR1 and CDR2: SNHLY, FYNNEI. CDR3 sequence reads: CASSEKPPAGPGELFF. For the CDR3, the DNA is TGTGCCAGCAGTGAAAAGCCCCCTGCAGGGCCCGGGGAGCTGTTTTTT.

V and J are TRBV5-4 and TRBJ2-6, with D uncertain. The germline V gene encodes CDR1 SGHNT and CDR2 YYREEE (reference sequence). Trimming shortened V by 4 bases and J by 2 bases, and 4 bases separated the two germline ends. The CDR3 consists of 13 residues. The CDR3 region has the DNA TGTGCCAGCAGCGCAACTGGGGCCAACGTCCTGACTTTC. It codes for CASSATGANVLTF.

This chain links TRBV9 with TRBJ2-3; D unresolved. Looked up from germline, CDR1 is SGDLS and CDR2 is YYNGEE. This CDR3 contains 14 residues. V was shortened by 6 bases and J by 4 bases, with 15 bases between the two germline ends. The CDR3 protein is CASTQRPGSDTQYF. As DNA, the CDR3 is TGTGCCAGCACACAACGACCCGGATCAGATACGCAGTATTTT.

The V gene is TRBV29-1, the J gene TRBJ1-2, with D unclear. Germline V gene lookup returns CDR1 SQVTM and CDR2 ANQGSEA. The CDR3 runs to 10 residues. Trimming took 7 bases from V and 4 from J, leaving 7 bases between them. The CDR3 loop is CSALSYGYTF. CDR3 nucleotides: TGCAGCGCCCTGAGCTATGGCTACACCTTC.

This chain connects TRBV25-1 to TRBJ1-5; D ambiguous. V was shortened by 2 bases and J by 9 bases, with 17 bases between the two germline ends. This CDR3 is built from 15 residues. Germline V gives CDR1 MGHDK, CDR2 SYGVNS. Here the CDR3 DNA reads TGTGCCAGCAGTGAAAGTGGTGCTGGCTCAGGGCCCCAGCATTTT. It encodes CASSESGAGSGPQHF.

The CDR3 bases are TGTGCCAGCAGTGAACGGGCAGGTTATAATCAGCCCCAGCATTTT. As protein: CASSERAGYNQPQHF. The chain employs TRBV6-4 and TRBJ1-5, with no clear D. The CDR3 extends over 15 amino acids. Germline V gene data show CDR1 as MRHNA and CDR2 as SNTAGT. Trimming removed 3 bases from V and 4 bases from J, with 13 bases in between.

DNA for the CDR3: TGTGCCAGCAGATCCAGAGGAGAATCGGGCCTCTCTGGGGCCAACGTCCTGACTTTC. It encodes CASRSRGESGLSGANVLTF. The V call is TRBV11-2, the J call TRBJ2-6; no firm D call. Trimming stripped 6 bases from V and 0 bases from J, with 21 bases between. Germline CDR1 SGHAT, CDR2 FQNNGV. CDR3 length equals 19 residues.

The chain combines TRBV19 with TRBJ2-5; 11 bases are shared with TRBD1. V trimming: 6 bases; J trimming: 5 bases; junction bases outside the gene matches: 5. The germline V gene has CDR1 LNHDA and CDR2 SQIVND (reference sequence). The CDR3 runs 14 residues. The CDR3 loop reads CASSRTGGLETQYF. The CDR3 coding sequence is TGTGCCAGTAGCCGGACAGGGGGCTTGGAGACCCAGTACTTC. The full variable domain, in which reference TRBV19 and TRBJ2-5 provide the parts outside the CDR3, is DGGITQSPKYLFRKEGQNVTLSCEQNLNHDAMYWYRQDPGQGLRLIYYSQIVNDFQKGDIAEGYSVSREKKESFPLTVTSAQKNPTAFYLCASSRTGGLETQYFGPGTRLLVL.

This clone was found once. The junction shows a germline mismatch at one end, possibly a read error. The V and J genes are TRBV5-6 and TRBJ2-2; possibly TRBD1 for D (6 bases). Germline values: CDR1 SGHDT, CDR2 YYEEEE. This CDR3 has 16 residues. The CDR3: CASSCLEKGDTGKLFF. In DNA form, the CDR3 reads TGTGCCAGCAGCTGCCTGGAGAAGGGGGACACCGGGAAGCTGTTTTTT. Together with reference TRBV5-6 and TRBJ2-2, the CDR3 gives the full variable domain: DAGVTQSPTHLIKTRGQQVTLRCSPKSGHDTVSWYQQALGQGPQFIFQYYEEEERQRGNFPDRFSGHQFPNYSSELNVNALLLGDSALYLCASSCLEKGDTGKLFFGEGSRLTVL.

This chain joins TRBV4-1 and TRBJ1-2; D is uncertain. The CDR3 contains 13 residues. The V and J ends lost 4 bases and 4 bases respectively, with 10 bases between them. Germline values: CDR1 MGHRA, CDR2 YSYEKL. CDR3 protein: CASSLGTSYGYTF. The CDR3 nucleotides are TGCGCCAGCAGCCTAGGAACGTCCTATGGCTACACCTTC.

This chain joins TRBV29-1 and TRBJ2-7; 7 bases are shared with TRBD1. The ends lost 4 bases at V and 4 bases at J; junction bases unmatched: 4. Germline V lookup: CDR1 SQVTM, CDR2 ANQGSEA. This CDR3 is 12 amino acids long. The CDR3 region has the DNA TGCAGCGTTGTTAGGGGGCAGTACGAGCAGTACTTC. Translation: CSVVRGQYEQYF.

The chain couples TRBV6-5 to TRBJ2-1; TRBD2 matches at 7 bases. The V gene end was trimmed by 4 bases and the J gene end by 2 bases; junction bases not matched to a gene: 5. This CDR3 region has 15 residues. In germline, CDR1 is MNHEY, CDR2 SVGAGI. CDR3 sequence reads: CASSSPSGPYNEQFF. In nucleotides, the CDR3 is TGTGCCAGCAGTTCACCTAGCGGTCCCTACAATGAGCAGTTCTTC.

CDR3 sequence (DNA): TGTGCCAGCATTCGGCAGGGGCTCGCCGGGGAGCTGTTTTTT. Translating gives CASIRQGLAGELFF. The chain uses TRBV6-6 and TRBJ2-2; D may be TRBD1 (6 bases). Looked up from germline, CDR1 is MNHNY and CDR2 is SVGAGI (reference sequence). V was cut by 7 bases and J by 6 bases, with 15 bases left in between. The CDR3 contains 14 residues.

The genes are TRBV28 and TRBJ2-5; possible D gene TRBD2, 7 bases. Trimming stripped 7 bases from V and 2 bases from J, with 14 bases between. The CDR3 spans 14 residues. In germline, CDR1 is MDHEN, CDR2 SYDVKM. The CDR3 bases are TGTGCCAGCAAGGGGGGGGGCTCACAAGAGACCCAGTACTTC. Translating gives CASKGGGSQETQYF.

This clone was recorded only once. The chain joins TRBV7-8 to TRBJ2-1; D might be TRBD1 (5 bases). The CDR3 contains 15 residues. The germline V gene encodes CDR1 SGHVS and CDR2 FQNEAQ. V was clipped by 7 bases and J by 5 bases, with 18 bases between them. CDR3 in amino acids: CASNTEWGGDNEQFF. CDR3 in DNA: TGTGCCAGCAACACAGAGTGGGGCGGTGACAATGAGCAGTTCTTC.

V and J are TRBV6-5 and TRBJ2-7; D is undetermined. Trimming cost V 2 bases and J 0 bases, with 11 bases left between them. This CDR3 is built from 15 residues. Germline-derived CDR1 and CDR2 are MNHEY and SVGAGI. The CDR3 DNA is TGTGCCAGCAGTTACCCCCGAGGCGGCTCCTACGAGCAGTACTTC. This sequence encodes CASSYPRGGSYEQYF.

The chain carries TRBV18 and TRBJ1-4; D is unclear. This CDR3 is built from 14 residues. Germline V lookup: CDR1 KGHSH, CDR2 LQKENI. Trimming cost V 2 bases and J 2 bases, with 6 bases left between them. The CDR3 DNA sequence: TGTGCCAGCTCACCAACGGGGACTAATGAAAAACTGTTTTTT. It translates to CASSPTGTNEKLFF.

This clone appeared a single time. CDR3 residues: CASSVVNEQFF. The CDR3 DNA sequence: TGTGCCAGCAGCGTCGTCAATGAGCAGTTCTTC. V usage is TRBV11-2 and J usage is TRBJ2-1; D is uncertain. V was shortened by 5 bases and J by 6 bases, with 5 bases between the two germline ends. Germline V gene lookup returns CDR1 SGHAT and CDR2 FQNNGV. The CDR3 length is 11 residues.

In regard to this clone: Other DNA sequences in the sample encode the same CDR3. This chain joins TRBV9 and TRBJ2-2; possible D gene TRBD2, 6 bases. CDR3 length: 15 residues. Germline assignment: CDR1 SGDLS and CDR2 YYNGEE. The V gene lost 5 bases and the J gene lost 3 bases, with 14 bases spanning the gap. The CDR3 coding sequence is TGTGCCAGCAGACTTGGAGGGATCGACACCGGGGAGCTGTTTTTT. Protein product: CASRLGGIDTGELFF.